This entry describes one T cell receptor (beta chain). TCR beta CDR3 sequences were amplified from RNA transcripts. During a first-round RT-PCR of the TCR CDR3, the HTBI primer set was used. TCRdb used MiXCR to reprocess the multiplex PCR reads, holding one entry per CDR3 protein. The sample includes around 610,000 distinct CDR3 sequences, about 15% of them seen just once. This sample was included in a study of T cells in Graves' hyperthyroidism and ophthalmopathy. Germline assignment: CDR1 MNHEY and CDR2 SVGEGT. CDR3 length: 14 residues. Deletions cut 6 bases from V and 4 bases from J, with 15 bases between.

The sequenced material came from blood. This chain links TRBV6-2 or TRBV6-3 with TRBJ2-5; perhaps TRBD1 as D (5 bases). This receptor was identified in a woman aged 40 to 50 with Graves' ophthalmopathy. The CDR3 sequence: CASSLPRVGETQYF. CDR3 DNA sequence: TGTGCCAGCAGCCTACCCAGGGTTGGAGAGACCCAGTACTTC.